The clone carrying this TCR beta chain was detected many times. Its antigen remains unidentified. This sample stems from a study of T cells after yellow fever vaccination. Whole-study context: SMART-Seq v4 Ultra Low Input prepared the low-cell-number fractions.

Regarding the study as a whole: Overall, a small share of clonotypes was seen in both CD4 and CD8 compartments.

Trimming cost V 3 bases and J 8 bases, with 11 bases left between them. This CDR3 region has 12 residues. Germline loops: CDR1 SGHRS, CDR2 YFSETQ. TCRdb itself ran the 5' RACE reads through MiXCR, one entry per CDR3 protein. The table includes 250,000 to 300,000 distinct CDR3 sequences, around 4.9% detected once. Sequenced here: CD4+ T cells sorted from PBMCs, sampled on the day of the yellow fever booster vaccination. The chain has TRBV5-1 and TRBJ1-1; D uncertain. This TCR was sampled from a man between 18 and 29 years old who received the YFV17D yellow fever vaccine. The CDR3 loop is CASSYTAGEAFF. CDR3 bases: TGCGCCAGCAGCTACACGGCCGGAGAAGCTTTCTTT.